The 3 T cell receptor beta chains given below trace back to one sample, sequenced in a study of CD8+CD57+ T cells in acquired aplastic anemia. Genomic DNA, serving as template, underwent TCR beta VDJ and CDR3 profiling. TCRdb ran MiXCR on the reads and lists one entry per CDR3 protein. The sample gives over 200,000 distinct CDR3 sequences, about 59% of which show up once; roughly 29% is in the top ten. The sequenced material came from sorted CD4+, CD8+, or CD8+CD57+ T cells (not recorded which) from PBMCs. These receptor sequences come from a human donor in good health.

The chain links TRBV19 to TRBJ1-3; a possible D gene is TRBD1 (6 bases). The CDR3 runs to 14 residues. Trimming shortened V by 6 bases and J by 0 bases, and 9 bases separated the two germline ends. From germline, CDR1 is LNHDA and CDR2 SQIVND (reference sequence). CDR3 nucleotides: TGTGCCAGTAGGAAGACAGGCTCTGGAAACACCATATATTTT. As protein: CASRKTGSGNTIYF.

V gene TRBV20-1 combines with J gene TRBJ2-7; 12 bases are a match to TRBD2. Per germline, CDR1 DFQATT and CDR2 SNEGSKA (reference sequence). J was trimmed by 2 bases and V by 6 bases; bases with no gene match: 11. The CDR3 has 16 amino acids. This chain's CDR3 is CSARLAGAKIAYEQYF. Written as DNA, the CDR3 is TGCAGTGCAAGACTAGCGGGAGCGAAGATTGCCTACGAGCAGTACTTC.

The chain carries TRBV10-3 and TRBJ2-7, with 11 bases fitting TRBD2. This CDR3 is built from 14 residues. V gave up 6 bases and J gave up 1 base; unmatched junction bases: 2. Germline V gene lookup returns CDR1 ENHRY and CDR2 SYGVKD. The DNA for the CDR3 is TGTGCCATCAGGGGACTAGCGGAATCCTACGAGCAGTACTTC. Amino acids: CAIRGLAESYEQYF.